This T cell receptor (beta chain) was sequenced in a study of blood T cell repertoires in COVID-19. As for the study in general: Sources were T cells, B-cell-depleted T cells, or PBMCs; the material itself was cDNA or gDNA.

The method was immunoSEQ multiplex PCR; TCRdb's version includes in-frame clones alone and lacks a portion of them. The repertoire holds roughly 220,000 clones, with approximately 86% as singletons. Participant ages covered about 18 to 100 years across about two dozen US areas. Participants' reported clinical history set cohort assignment. Deletions cut 1 base from V and 4 bases from J, with 10 bases between. Germline lookup yields CDR1 SEHNR and CDR2 FQNEAQ (reference sequence). The CDR3 has 14 residues. V usage is TRBV7-9 and J usage is TRBJ2-5; D gene unclear. Sequencing was performed on PBMCs or T cells enriched from blood (not recorded which). The receptor was isolated from a woman aged 50 to 60 with acute COVID-19. CDR3 coding DNA: TGTGCCAGCAGCTTAGTAGGTAGCAGAGAGACCCAGTACTTC. Protein sequence: CASSLVGSRETQYF.